This T cell receptor (beta chain) is from a study of somatic mutations in cytotoxic T cells in rheumatoid arthritis. Trimming at V came to 6 bases and at J to 7 bases, leaving 12 bases not matched to a gene. The germline V gene encodes CDR1 SGHNT and CDR2 YYREEE (reference sequence). The CDR3 has 15 residues. Assay used: immunoSEQ multiplex PCR; TCRdb lists only in-frame clones, some missing. The sample consists of approximately 11,000 clones, 90% to 95% of them appearing once. Both CD4+ and CD8+ cells were separated through positive magnetic bead selection, and their purity was verified using flow cytometry.

This TCR was sampled from a woman aged 18-29 years with rheumatoid arthritis. The genes are TRBV5-4 and TRBJ1-2, with 10 bases aligning to TRBD1. The material sequenced was CD8+ T cells sorted from blood. The CDR3 reads CASTPLTGGAGGYTF. DNA of the CDR3: TGTGCCAGCACCCCCTTGACAGGGGGCGCAGGTGGCTACACCTTC.